This T cell receptor (beta chain) originates from a study of regulatory T cells in long-lasting Graves disease. Library construction for TCR beta used iRepertoire HTBI primers and Arm-PCR of CDR3 regions. TCRdb called the multiplex PCR reads again in MiXCR, with one record for every CDR3 protein. Of 360,000 or so distinct CDR3 sequences detected, roughly 16% appear once; the ten largest clones hold around 21%. The time point was: newly diagnosed GD, antithyroid drugs for less than 3 months. Extracted RNA from PBMCs served as the source of the TCR library. There are many counts of this clonotype. The CDR3 has 14 amino acids. Trimming cost V 5 bases and J 2 bases, with 13 bases left between them. The germline CDR1 and CDR2 sequences are MNHNS and SASEGT. This sample also belongs to another study, concerning T cells in Graves' hyperthyroidism and ophthalmopathy.

The input for sequencing was peripheral blood mononuclear cells (PBMCs), taken at new diagnosis, from a patient treated with antithyroid drugs. The chain recombines TRBV6-1 with TRBJ2-7; TRBD2 is a possible D gene (6 bases). This clonotype originated in a young woman with Graves disease. CDR3 residues: CASSTPSAAYEQYF. In DNA form, the CDR3 reads TGTGCCAGCAGTACCCCTAGCGCAGCCTACGAGCAGTACTTC.